Listed below are T cell receptor beta chains from one sample, sequenced in a study of blood T cell repertoires in COVID-19. Clones were sequenced by immunoSEQ multiplex PCR, and TCRdb holds only the in-frame ones, with some missing. Of 250,000 or so clones in the sample, about 80% are singletons; the top ten hold roughly 1.9%. The specimen sequenced was peripheral blood. The source of these receptors is a man aged 30-40 years who had recovered from COVID-19. The CDR3 runs from the conserved cysteine through the conserved F or W. The order of the fields is D gene, J gene, clone size, V gene, CDR3 protein, CDR3 DNA. The D gene is left open where the match is weak. Not every row has a clone size; where given, it reads once, few, many or a size class.

>-|TRBJ1-4|once|TRBV2
CASSAILNEKLFF
TGTGCCAGCAGTGCCATACTCAATGAAAAACTGTTTTTT
>-|TRBJ2-2|-|TRBV2
CASSPATNTGELFF
TGTGCCAGCTCTCCTGCGACGAACACCGGGGAGCTGTTTTTT
>TRBD1|TRBJ1-4|-|TRBV7-2
CASSLEFGRGANEKLFF
TGTGCCAGCAGCTTAGAATTCGGCAGGGGGGCTAATGAAAAACTGTTTTTT
>-|TRBJ2-2|few|TRBV19
CASSEGITLTGELFF
TGTGCCAGTTCCGAGGGTATAACACTAACCGGGGAGCTGTTTTTT
>TRBD2|TRBJ2-7|-|TRBV11-1
CASSLGASGGYEQYF
TGTGCCAGCAGCTTAGGTGCTAGCGGGGGCTACGAGCAGTACTTC
>-|TRBJ1-2|once|TRBV6-6
CASSSLSRNYGYTF
TGTGCCAGCAGTTCCCTTTCCCGGAACTATGGCTACACCTTC
>TRBD1|TRBJ1-1|-|TRBV5-8
CASSFNGQGISAFF
TGTGCCAGCAGCTTTAACGGACAGGGTATTTCGGCTTTCTTT
>-|TRBJ1-5|-|TRBV2
CASSDGRVHRNQPQHF
TGTGCCAGCAGCGACGGCCGGGTCCACCGCAATCAGCCCCAGCATTTT
>-|TRBJ2-5|-|TRBV27
CASMRGGFSPSETQYF
TGTGCCAGCATGAGGGGGGGATTCTCTCCTTCGGAGACCCAGTACTTC
>-|TRBJ1-4|-|TRBV5-1
CASSLGTELNEKLFF
TGCGCCAGCAGCTTGGGAACGGAGCTTAATGAAAAACTGTTTTTT
>TRBD2|TRBJ2-2|-|TRBV5-5
CASSLSGGANTGELFF
TGTGCCAGCAGCCTTAGCGGGGGGGCCAACACCGGGGAGCTGTTTTTT
>-|TRBJ1-1|-|TRBV5-4
CASSLVEANEAFF
TGTGCCAGCAGCTTGGTGGAGGCAAATGAAGCTTTCTTT
>-|TRBJ1-2|-|TRBV20-1
CSASVLRNGYTF
TGCAGTGCTAGTGTTCTACGAAATGGCTACACCTTC
>TRBD2|TRBJ2-1|-|TRBV7-3
CASSLRLAGVNEQFF
TGTGCCAGCAGCTTAAGGCTAGCGGGGGTCAATGAGCAGTTCTTC